The T cell receptor (beta chain) described here comes from a study of graft-versus-host responses after intestinal transplantation. Study details: Induction using anti-thymocyte globulin, followed by tacrolimus and steroids for roughly 3 years, was given to all recipients. Study results and limitations: Early post-transplant HvG declines were associated with peak circulating GvH clone levels. Marrow from the recipient contained GvH clones, some of which had appeared first in ileum or blood.

Concerning this clone: The antigen remains undetermined.

The bone marrow was collected post-transplant, and it came from the posterior iliac crest or another site. Profiling relied on immunoSEQ multiplex PCR, and the TCRdb table lists in-frame clones only, not all of them. Among about 19,000 clones listed, roughly nine tenths were seen once. The receptor was isolated from a human patient who received an intestinal transplant, so some T cells may come from the graft donor. The material sequenced was bone marrow, taken roughly 130 days after transplant.

CDR3 sequence reads: CASRPGGVNNSPLHF. The CDR3 coding sequence is TGTGCCAGCCGCCCCGGGGGGGTGAATAATTCACCCCTCCACTTT. The chain has TRBV19 and TRBJ1-6; tentative D call: TRBD1 (5 bases). The germline CDR1 and CDR2 sequences are LNHDA and SQIVND (reference sequence). V lost 9 bases to trimming and J lost 5 bases, with 17 bases between them. The length of the CDR3 is 15 residues.